This paragraph covers one TCR beta chain sequence. This record comes from a study of T cell responses to AZD1222 COVID-19 vaccine. Sequenced by immunoSEQ multiplex PCR; TCRdb stores in-frame clones only, minus some. The sample has roughly 200,000 clones, about nine tenths seen once. V dropped 0 bases and J dropped 2; count of bases not matched to a gene: 2. Germline assignment: CDR1 SGHRS and CDR2 YFSETQ. The CDR3 runs 14 residues. The genes are TRBV5-1 and TRBJ2-7; 7 bases agree with TRBD1. This sequence was found in an adult who received the AZD1222 COVID-19 vaccine. Sample: peripheral blood, taken 28 days after the second AZD1222 dose. DNA of the CDR3: TGCGCCAGCAGCTTGGGGGGGACAGCCTACGAGCAGTACTTC. This gives the protein CASSLGGTAYEQYF.